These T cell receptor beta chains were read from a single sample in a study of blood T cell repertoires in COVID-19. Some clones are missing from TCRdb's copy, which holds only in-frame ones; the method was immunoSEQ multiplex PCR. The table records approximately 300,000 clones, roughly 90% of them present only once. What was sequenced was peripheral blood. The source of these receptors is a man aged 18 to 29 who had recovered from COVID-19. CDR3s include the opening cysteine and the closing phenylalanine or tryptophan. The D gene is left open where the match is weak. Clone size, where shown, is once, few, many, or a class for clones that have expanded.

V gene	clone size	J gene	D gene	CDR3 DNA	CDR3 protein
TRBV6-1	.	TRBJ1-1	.	TGTGCCAGCAGTGATCCCCCGGGAGGGAACACTGAAGCTTTCTTT	CASSDPPGGNTEAFF
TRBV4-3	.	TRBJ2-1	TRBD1	TGCGCCAGCAGCCAAGATTGGGCAACAGGGGACAATGAGCAGTTCTTC	CASSQDWATGDNEQFF
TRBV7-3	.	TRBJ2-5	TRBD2	TGTGCCAGCAGCTCGGGACTAGCGGGGGGGCGAGAGACCCAGTACTTC	CASSSGLAGGRETQYF
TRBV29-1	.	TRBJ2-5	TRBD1	TGCAGCGCCGCCGCAGACAGGGGGCAGACCCAGTACTTC	CSAAADRGQTQYF
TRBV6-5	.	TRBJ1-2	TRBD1	TGTGCCAGCAGCCCCAGGGACAGCCACTATGGCTACACCTTC	CASSPRDSHYGYTF
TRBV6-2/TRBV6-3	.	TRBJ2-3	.	TGTGCCAGCAGTTACCGGCGGGGCCTGCGCAGTGATACGCAGTATTTT	CASSYRRGLRSDTQYF
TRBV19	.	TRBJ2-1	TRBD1	TGTGCCAGTAGTATGATGGGACAGGGTTACAATGAGCAGTTCTTC	CASSMMGQGYNEQFF
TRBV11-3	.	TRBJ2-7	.	TGTGCCAGCAGCTTAGGGGACATGAGGGACGAGCAGTACTTC	CASSLGDMRDEQYF
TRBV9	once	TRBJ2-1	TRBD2	TGTGCCAGCAGCGCGACCGGGACTACAGGTGAGCAGTTCTTC	CASSATGTTGEQFF
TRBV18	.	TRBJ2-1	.	TGTGCCAGCTCACCTCAGGGGCATCAATACAATGAGCAGTTCTTC	CASSPQGHQYNEQFF
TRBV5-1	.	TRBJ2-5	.	TGCGCCAGCAGCCTGGGAGCCCAAGAGACCCAGTACTTC	CASSLGAQETQYF
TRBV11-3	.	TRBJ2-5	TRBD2	TGTGCCAGCAGCTTAGGTCTGGCGGGAGGAGCCGGGGAGACCCAGTACTTC	CASSLGLAGGAGETQYF
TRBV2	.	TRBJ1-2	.	TGTGCCAGCAGCACCCTCGCCGGGACACATTATGGCTACACCTTC	CASSTLAGTHYGYTF
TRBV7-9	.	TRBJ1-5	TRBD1	TGTGCCAGCAGCTTATTGTCCCCGGACAGGGGTCATCAGCCCCAGCATTTT	CASSLLSPDRGHQPQHF
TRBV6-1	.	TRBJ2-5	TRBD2	TGTGCCAGCAGTGACGACCGGACTAGCGCAGGGTTGTACCAAGAGACCCAGTACTTC	CASSDDRTSAGLYQETQYF
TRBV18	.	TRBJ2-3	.	TGTGCCAGCTCAAGGACAGCTAGCACAGATACGCAGTATTTT	CASSRTASTDTQYF
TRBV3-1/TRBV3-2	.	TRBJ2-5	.	TGTGCCAGCAGCCAAGATAGGGCCCCGACGGGGGAGACCCAGTACTTC	CASSQDRAPTGETQYF
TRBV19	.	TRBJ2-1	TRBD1	TGTGCCAGTAGTCGAACAGGGGACAACACCAATGAGCAGTTCTTC	CASSRTGDNTNEQFF
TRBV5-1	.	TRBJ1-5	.	TGCGCCAGCAGACCGGGAGAAAGCGGCAATCAGCCCCAGCATTTT	CASRPGESGNQPQHF
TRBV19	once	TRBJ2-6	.	TGTGCCAGTAGGTCGGGGGCCAACGTCCTGACTTTC	CASRSGANVLTF
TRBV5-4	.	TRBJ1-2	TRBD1	TGTGCCAGCAGCCCGGGGGGGACAGGGGCGCACGGCTACACCTTC	CASSPGGTGAHGYTF
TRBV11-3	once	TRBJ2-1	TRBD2	TGTGCCAGCAGCTTAACTAGCGGGAGCTACAATGAGCAGTTCTTC	CASSLTSGSYNEQFF
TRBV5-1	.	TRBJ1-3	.	TGCGCCAGCAGCTTGGGAGGGATACCTGGAAACACCATATATTTT	CASSLGGIPGNTIYF
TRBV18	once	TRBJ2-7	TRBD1	TGTGCCAGCTCACCGACGGACAGGCGACGCGTGCCTTTTGAGTACGAGCAGTACTTC	CASSPTDRRRVPFEYEQYF
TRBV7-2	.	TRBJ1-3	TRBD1	TGTGCCAGCAGCTCGGGACAGTCAAACACCATATATTTT	CASSSGQSNTIYF
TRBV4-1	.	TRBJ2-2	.	TGCGCCAGCAGCCAAGTCCTGGGTTCGGGAACCCTGAACACCGGGGAGCTGTTTTTT	CASSQVLGSGTLNTGELFF
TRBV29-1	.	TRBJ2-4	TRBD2	TGCAGCGTTGGGGGGGCGGGAGGAGCCAAAAACATTCAGTACTTC	CSVGGAGGAKNIQYF
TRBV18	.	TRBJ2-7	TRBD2	TGTGCCAGCTCACCTAGTCTAGCGGGACCCTACGAGCAGTACTTC	CASSPSLAGPYEQYF
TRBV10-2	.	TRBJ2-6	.	TGCGCCACCGACAGCTCTGGGGCCAACGTCCTGACTTTC	CATDSSGANVLTF
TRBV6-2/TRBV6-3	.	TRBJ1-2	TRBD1	TGTGCCAGCAGTTACGGTGATTACAGGGGGCGTAACTATGGCTACACCTTC	CASSYGDYRGRNYGYTF
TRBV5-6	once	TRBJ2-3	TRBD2	TGTGCCAGCAGCTTCCCGGGACTAGCGGAGTCCACAGATACGCAGTATTTT	CASSFPGLAESTDTQYF
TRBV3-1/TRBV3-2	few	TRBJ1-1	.	TGTGCCAGCAGCCCCCGGGTAAACACTGAAGCTTTCTTT	CASSPRVNTEAFF
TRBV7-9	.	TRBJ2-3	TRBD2	TGTGCCAGCAGCCGTAGCGGGGGGGAGAGTGTGGATACGCAGTATTTT	CASSRSGGESVDTQYF
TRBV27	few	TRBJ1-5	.	TGTGCCAGCTCCTCGGGGTCAGGGGCCCCAATCAATCAGCCCCAGCATTTT	CASSSGSGAPINQPQHF
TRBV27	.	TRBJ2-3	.	TGTGCCAGCAGTTTAGCCGCAGGGACAGATACGCAGTATTTT	CASSLAAGTDTQYF
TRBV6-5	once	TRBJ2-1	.	TGTGCCAGCAGTTACGGGACTCTCACCTACAATGAGCAGTTCTTC	CASSYGTLTYNEQFF
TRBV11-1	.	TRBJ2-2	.	TGTGCCAGCAGCTTATCGTGGAGGGAGGTTACCGGGGAGCTGTTTTTT	CASSLSWREVTGELFF
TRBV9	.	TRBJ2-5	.	TGTGCCAGCAGCGACGGGCGGGCCCAAGAGACCCAGTACTTC	CASSDGRAQETQYF
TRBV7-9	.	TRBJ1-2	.	TGTGCCAGCGCGGGACTGACCACAAACTATGGCTACACCTTC	CASAGLTTNYGYTF
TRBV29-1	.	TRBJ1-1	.	TGCAGCGCCTACAGTATGCTGAACACTGAAGCTTTCTTT	CSAYSMLNTEAFF
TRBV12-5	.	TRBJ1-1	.	TGTGCTAGTGGTTTCCCGGAGGGGAACACTGAAGCTTTCTTT	CASGFPEGNTEAFF
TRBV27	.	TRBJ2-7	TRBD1	TGTGCCAGCAGTTTATACGATGGACAGGGGGACGACGAGCAGTACTTC	CASSLYDGQGDDEQYF
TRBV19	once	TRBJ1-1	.	TGTGCCAGTAGTATAGATCCAGGGAACACTGAAGCTTTCTTT	CASSIDPGNTEAFF
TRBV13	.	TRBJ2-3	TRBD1	TGTGCCAGCAGCTTTAGCGGACAGGGATCCGCAGATACGCAGTATTTT	CASSFSGQGSADTQYF
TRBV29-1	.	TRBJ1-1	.	TGCAGCGGGGCGGGAAGCTCGGTGAACACTGAAGCTTTCTTT	CSGAGSSVNTEAFF
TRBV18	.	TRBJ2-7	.	TGTGCCAGCTCACCGGGGCCAGGGGGGTACGAGCAGTACTTC	CASSPGPGGYEQYF
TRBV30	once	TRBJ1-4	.	TGTGCCTGGTCACACAGCGGGATTAATGAAAAACTGTTTTTT	CAWSHSGINEKLFF
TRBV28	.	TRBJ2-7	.	TGTGCCAGCAGCCACTCCTACGAGCAGTACTTC	CASSHSYEQYF
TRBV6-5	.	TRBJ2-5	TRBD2	TGTGCCAGCGGGAAGACGGGGGGGAAAGAGACCCAGTACTTC	CASGKTGGKETQYF
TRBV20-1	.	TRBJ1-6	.	TGCAGTGCTAGTGACAGCTCCTATAATTCACCCCTCCACTTT	CSASDSSYNSPLHF
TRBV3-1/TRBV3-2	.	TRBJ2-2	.	TGTGCCAGCAGCGCCGAGGGACAATTAAACACCGGGGAGCTGTTTTTT	CASSAEGQLNTGELFF
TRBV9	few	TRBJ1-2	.	TGTGCCAGCAGCCTTCGCGAGGGAGCGAGCTATGGCTACACCTTC	CASSLREGASYGYTF
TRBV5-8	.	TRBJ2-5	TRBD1	TGTGCCAGCAGCCGGGGAACAGGGGGCGTTGAGACCCAGTACTTC	CASSRGTGGVETQYF
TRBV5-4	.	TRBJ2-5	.	TGTGCCAGCAGCTTCCCAGGGGGGACAGAGACCCAGTACTTC	CASSFPGGTETQYF
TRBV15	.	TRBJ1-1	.	TGTGCCACCAGCAGAGACCAGGTCAACACTGAAGCTTTCTTT	CATSRDQVNTEAFF
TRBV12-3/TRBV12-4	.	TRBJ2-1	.	TGTGCCAGCAGTCTCCGCAGGCCCAATGAGCAGTTCTTC	CASSLRRPNEQFF
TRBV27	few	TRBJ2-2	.	TGTGCCAGCAGTTTAGTAGGGTTGGGGGGAACCGGGGAGCTGTTTTTT	CASSLVGLGGTGELFF
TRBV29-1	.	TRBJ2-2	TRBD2	TGCAGCGTTGAGTTCATTAGCGCGGGAGGTCCGGGGACCGGGGAGCTGTTTTTT	CSVEFISAGGPGTGELFF
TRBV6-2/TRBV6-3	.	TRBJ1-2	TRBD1	TGTGCCAGCAGTCGCAGACAGGGGTCGACGCTGACATATGGCTACACCTTC	CASSRRQGSTLTYGYTF